These 7 T cell receptor beta chains originate from one sample sequenced in a study of cytomegalovirus exposure and HLA in healthy donors. Both 60 Vbeta primers and 13 Jbeta primers went into the PCR. Assay used: immunoSEQ multiplex PCR; TCRdb lists only in-frame clones, some missing. The table has approximately 190,000 clones, about nine tenths seen once. The sample consisted of PBMCs. The receptors were sampled from a boy younger than 10 in good health and CMV-seronegative.

The chain carries TRBV6-1 and TRBJ2-7; a weak D match, TRBD1 (5 bases). V dropped 6 bases and J dropped 4 bases, with 13 bases sitting between them. The CDR3 sequence is 13 residues long. Germline V gene sequence: CDR1 MNHNS, CDR2 SASEGT. This CDR3 reads CASRIGVGYEQYF. CDR3 bases: TGTGCCAGCAGAATAGGGGTGGGGTACGAGCAGTACTTC.

This chain connects TRBV28 to TRBJ2-7, with 9 bases lining up with TRBD2. V lost 4 bases, J lost 5 bases, and 6 bases stayed unmatched. Germline loops: CDR1 MDHEN, CDR2 SYDVKM. There are 14 residues in the CDR3. DNA for the CDR3: TGTGCCAGCAGTTATAGCGGGAGAAACGACGAGCAGTACTTC. Its protein is CASSYSGRNDEQYF.

V gene TRBV5-4 combines with J gene TRBJ1-3; no definite D call. V was clipped by 4 bases and J by 0 bases, with 11 bases between them. The CDR3 consists of 15 residues. CDR1 SGHNT and CDR2 YYREEE come from the germline V gene (reference sequence). The CDR3 loop reads CASSRLPSSGNTIYF. As DNA, the CDR3 is TGTGCCAGCAGCCGATTACCGAGCTCTGGAAACACCATATATTTT.

CDR3 loop: CASTLDRGETDTQYF. CDR3 in DNA: TGCGCCAGCACCCTGGACAGGGGAGAAACAGATACGCAGTATTTT. The rearrangement uses TRBV5-1 and TRBJ2-3, with 9 bases lining up with TRBD1. The J segment lost 3 bases and the V segment lost 6 bases, leaving 8 bases of the junction unmatched. The germline V gene encodes CDR1 SGHRS and CDR2 YFSETQ. The CDR3 extends over 15 amino acids.

This clone was counted once. The chain has TRBV28 and TRBJ2-5; tentatively, D is TRBD2 (6 bases). Looked up from germline, CDR1 is MDHEN and CDR2 is SYDVKM. The CDR3 totals 14 residues. Trimming pared 3 bases from V and 7 bases from J, leaving 15 bases between. In nucleotides, the CDR3 is TGTGCCAGCAGTTTCGGGGGTTGGCAGGGGACCCAGTACTTC. It specifies CASSFGGWQGTQYF.

V and J are TRBV5-5 and TRBJ1-1; D is uncertain. Germline V gene data show CDR1 as SGHKS and CDR2 as YYEKEE (reference sequence). CDR3 length: 16 amino acids. V was clipped by 5 bases and J by 0 bases, with 17 bases between them. CDR3 loop: CASRRRDTDVNTEAFF. Written as DNA, the CDR3 is TGTGCCAGCAGGCGGCGGGATACAGATGTGAACACTGAAGCTTTCTTT.

The chain links TRBV28 to TRBJ1-1; 8 bases are shared with TRBD1. The length of the CDR3 is 14 residues. Unmatched junction bases numbered 12, after V lost 4 bases and J lost 11 bases. The germline CDR1 and CDR2 sequences are MDHEN and SYDVKM. The CDR3, as DNA: TGTGCCAGCAGTTCCCCACCCTCAACAGGGGGGGCTTTCTTT. Translating it yields CASSSPPSTGGAFF.